A single sample gave rise to the 8 T cell receptor beta chains below, sequenced in a study of T-cell memory formation after mild COVID-19. MiXCR, applied by TCRdb to the 5' RACE reads, yields one record per CDR3 protein. The table records approximately 500,000 distinct CDR3 sequences, roughly 25% of them present only once. Sequencing was done on a sample of PBMCs or a T cell subset sorted from them (not recorded which). All receptors come from an adult woman who had mild COVID-19 (a few samples of this study predate the infection). Cell type and time point are not known.

This sequence joins TRBV5-4 and TRBJ2-7; D is ambiguous. V was pared by 2 bases and J by 4 bases, with 10 bases between. CDR1 and CDR2 (germline): SGHNT, YYREEE (reference sequence). This CDR3 has 13 amino acids. The CDR3: CASSFDPRYEQYF. CDR3 DNA sequence: TGTGCCAGCAGCTTCGACCCTAGATACGAGCAGTACTTC.

Only a few counts were recorded for this clonotype. This chain joins TRBV12-3 or TRBV12-4 and TRBJ1-3, with D perhaps TRBD1 (5 bases). Trimming shortened V by 3 bases and J by 0 bases, and 12 bases separated the two germline ends. The CDR3 covers 16 residues. The CDR3, as DNA: TGTGCCAGCAGTTTCGGCGGGACGTACTCTGGAAACACCATATATTTT. It yields the protein CASSFGGTYSGNTIYF.

The genes are TRBV5-5 and TRBJ1-2; D perhaps matches TRBD1 (5 bases). The V end was cut by 3 bases, the J end by 2 bases, with 14 bases between. Per germline, CDR1 SGHKS and CDR2 YYEKEE (reference sequence). The CDR3 sequence is 15 residues long. CDR3 in amino acids: CASSSGLAYNYGYTF. As DNA, the CDR3 is TGTGCCAGCAGCTCGGGACTGGCATACAACTATGGCTACACCTTC.

The chain uses TRBV9 and TRBJ2-2; D gene ambiguous. The CDR3 extends over 14 amino acids. V was cut by 1 base and J by 4 bases, with 8 bases left in between. CDR1 is SGDLS and CDR2 is YYNGEE in the germline V gene. The CDR3 spells CASSVPSGTGELFF. CDR3 in DNA: TGTGCCAGCAGCGTACCGTCGGGCACCGGGGAGCTGTTTTTT. Filled out from reference TRBV9 and TRBJ2-2, the complete variable domain reads DSGVTQTPKHLITATGQRVTLRCSPRSGDLSVYWYQQSLDQGLQFLIQYYNGEERAKGNILERFSAQQFPDLHSELNLSSLELGDSALYFCASSVPSGTGELFFGEGSRLTVL.

This clonotype was counted between two and nine times. The V call is TRBV23-1, the J call TRBJ1-5, with 11 bases aligning to TRBD1. TRBV23-1 is annotated as an ORF whose role is uncertain. J gave up 1 base and V 4 bases, and 6 bases lay outside the gene matches. This CDR3 has 17 amino acids. The CDR3 region is CASSRGQGVGSNQPQHF. CDR3 sequence (DNA): TGCGCCAGCAGTCGGGGACAGGGGGTGGGGAGCAATCAGCCCCAGCATTTT.

At least ten counts were recorded for this clonotype. The chain uses TRBV6-2 or TRBV6-3 and TRBJ2-5, with TRBD2 as a possible D gene (6 bases). V shed 2 bases and J shed 2 bases, with 15 bases lying between them. The length of the CDR3 is 16 residues. The germline V gene has CDR1 MNHEY and CDR2 SVGEGT. For the CDR3, the DNA is TGTGCCAGCAGTTACACCCCTGGGACTGTTCAAGAGACCCAGTACTTC. Its translation is CASSYTPGTVQETQYF.

This clonotype has only a few counts. In nucleotides, the CDR3 is TGCAGTGCCGTAAGTGGCAATCAGCCCCAGCATTTT. Its translation is CSAVSGNQPQHF. The V and J genes are TRBV20-1 and TRBJ1-5; D unclear. The CDR3 contains 12 residues. Trimming shortened V by 6 bases and J by 2 bases, and 8 bases separated the two germline ends. From germline, CDR1 is DFQATT and CDR2 SNEGSKA (reference sequence).

The genes are TRBV4-1 and TRBJ1-2; D is perhaps TRBD1 (5 bases). Germline lookup yields CDR1 MGHRA and CDR2 YSYEKL. The CDR3 has 13 amino acids. Between the trimmed V and J ends, which lost 0 bases and 3 bases, there was a span of 5 bases. CDR3 protein: CASSQETDYGYTF. In DNA form, the CDR3 reads TGCGCCAGCAGCCAAGAGACAGACTATGGCTACACCTTC.